What follows describes a single T cell receptor (beta chain). The data were obtained in a study of OX40 agonist ivuxolimab in advanced cancers. CDR3 size: 12 residues. V dropped 4 bases and J dropped 8 bases, with 8 bases sitting between them. The germline V gene has CDR1 SNHLY and CDR2 FYNNEI. The table came from immunoSEQ multiplex PCR; TCRdb's copy has only in-frame clones and leaves some out. The sample carries under 80,000 clones, approximately 91% recorded once. The sequence came from an adult with an advanced solid tumor such as melanoma, head and neck, liver or kidney cancer. The chain couples TRBV2 to TRBJ1-4, with D hard to call. The starting material was CD4+ or CD8+ T cells sorted from blood, obtained in a trial of the OX40 agonist ivuxolimab. Here the CDR3 reads CASSGLREKLFF. DNA for the CDR3: TGTGCCAGCAGTGGCTTGAGAGAAAAACTGTTTTTT.